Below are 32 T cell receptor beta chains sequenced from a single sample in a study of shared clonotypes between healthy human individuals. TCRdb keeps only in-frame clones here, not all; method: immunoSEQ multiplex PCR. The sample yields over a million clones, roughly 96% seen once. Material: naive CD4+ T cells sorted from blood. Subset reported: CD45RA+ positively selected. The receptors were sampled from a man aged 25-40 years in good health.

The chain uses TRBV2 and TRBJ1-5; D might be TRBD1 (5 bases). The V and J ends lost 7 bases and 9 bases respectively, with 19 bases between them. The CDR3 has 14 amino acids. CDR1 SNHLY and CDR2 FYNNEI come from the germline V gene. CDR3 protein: CASTDRGGDRPQHF. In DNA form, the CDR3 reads TGTGCCAGCACCGATAGGGGTGGCGATCGGCCCCAGCATTTT.

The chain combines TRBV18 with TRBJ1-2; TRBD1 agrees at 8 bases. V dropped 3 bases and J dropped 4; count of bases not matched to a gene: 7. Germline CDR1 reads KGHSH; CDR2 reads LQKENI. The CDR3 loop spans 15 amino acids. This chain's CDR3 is CASSPAPGQAYGYTF. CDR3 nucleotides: TGTGCCAGCTCACCGGCCCCGGGACAGGCCTATGGCTACACCTTC.

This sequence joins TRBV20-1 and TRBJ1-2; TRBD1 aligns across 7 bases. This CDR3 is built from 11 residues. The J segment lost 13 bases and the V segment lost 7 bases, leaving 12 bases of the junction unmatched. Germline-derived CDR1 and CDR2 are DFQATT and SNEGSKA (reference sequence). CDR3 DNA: TGCAGTGTGCCGACAGGGCAAAAGGGCACCTTC. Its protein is CSVPTGQKGTF.

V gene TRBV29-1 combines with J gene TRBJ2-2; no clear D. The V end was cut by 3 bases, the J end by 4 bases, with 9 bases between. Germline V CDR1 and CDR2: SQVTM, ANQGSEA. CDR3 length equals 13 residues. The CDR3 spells CSVDTPPTGELFF. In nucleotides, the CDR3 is TGCAGCGTTGATACTCCCCCCACCGGGGAGCTGTTTTTT.

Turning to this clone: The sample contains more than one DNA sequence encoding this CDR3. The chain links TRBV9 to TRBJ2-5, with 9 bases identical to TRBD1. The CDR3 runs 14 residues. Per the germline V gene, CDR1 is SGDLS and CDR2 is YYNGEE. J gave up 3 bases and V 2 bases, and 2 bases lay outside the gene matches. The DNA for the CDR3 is TGTGCCAGCAGCGTGGGGACAGGGAAAGAGACCCAGTACTTC. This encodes CASSVGTGKETQYF.

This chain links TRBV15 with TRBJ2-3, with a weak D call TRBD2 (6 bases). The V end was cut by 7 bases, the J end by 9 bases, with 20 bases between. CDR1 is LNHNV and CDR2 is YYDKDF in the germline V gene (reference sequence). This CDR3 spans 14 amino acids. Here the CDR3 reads CATNLAARRGTQYF. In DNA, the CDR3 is TGTGCCACCAATCTGGCGGCCCGCCGGGGGACGCAGTATTTT.

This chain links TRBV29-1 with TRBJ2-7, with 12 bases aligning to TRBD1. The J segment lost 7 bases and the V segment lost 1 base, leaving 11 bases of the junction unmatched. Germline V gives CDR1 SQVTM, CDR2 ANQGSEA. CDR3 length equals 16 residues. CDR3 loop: CSVEGRDRGQFKEQYF. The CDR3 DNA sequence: TGCAGCGTTGAAGGAAGGGACAGGGGGCAGTTTAAGGAGCAGTACTTC.

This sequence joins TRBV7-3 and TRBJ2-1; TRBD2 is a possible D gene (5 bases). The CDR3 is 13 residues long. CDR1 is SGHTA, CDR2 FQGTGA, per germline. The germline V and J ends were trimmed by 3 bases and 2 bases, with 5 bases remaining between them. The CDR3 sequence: CASSLEAYNEQFF. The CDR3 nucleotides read TGTGCCAGCAGCTTGGAGGCCTACAATGAGCAGTTCTTC.

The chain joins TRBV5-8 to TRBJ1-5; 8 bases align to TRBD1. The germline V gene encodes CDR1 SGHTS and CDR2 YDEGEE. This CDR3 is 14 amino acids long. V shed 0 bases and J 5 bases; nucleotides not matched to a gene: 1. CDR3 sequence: CASSLGTGYQPQHF. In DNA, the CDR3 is TGTGCCAGCAGCTTGGGGACAGGGTATCAGCCCCAGCATTTT.

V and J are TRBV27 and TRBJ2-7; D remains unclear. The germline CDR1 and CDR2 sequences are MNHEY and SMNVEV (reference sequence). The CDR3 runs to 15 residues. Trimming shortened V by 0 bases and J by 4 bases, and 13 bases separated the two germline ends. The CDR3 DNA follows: TGTGCCAGCAGTTTATCGGTAGGGATTGGGTACGAGCAGTACTTC. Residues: CASSLSVGIGYEQYF.

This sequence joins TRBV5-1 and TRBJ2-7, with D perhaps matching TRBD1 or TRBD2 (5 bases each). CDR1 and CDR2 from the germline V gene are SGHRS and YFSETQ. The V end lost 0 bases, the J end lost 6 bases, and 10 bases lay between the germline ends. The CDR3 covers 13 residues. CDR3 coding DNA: TGCGCCAGCAGCTTGGGGGACCGGCGCGAGCAGTACTTC. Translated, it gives CASSLGDRREQYF.

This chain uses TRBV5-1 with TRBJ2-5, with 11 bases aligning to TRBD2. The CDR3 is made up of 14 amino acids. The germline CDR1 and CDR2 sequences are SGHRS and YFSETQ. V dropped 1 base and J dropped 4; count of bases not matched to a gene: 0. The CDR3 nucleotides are TGCGCCAGCAGCTTGACTAGCGGGAGAGAGACCCAGTACTTC. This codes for CASSLTSGRETQYF.

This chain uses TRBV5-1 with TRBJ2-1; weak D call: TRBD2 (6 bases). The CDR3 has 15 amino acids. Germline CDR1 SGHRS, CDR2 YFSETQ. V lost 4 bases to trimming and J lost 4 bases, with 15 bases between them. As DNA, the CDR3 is TGCGCCAGCAGCATTAGCGGAGCGAATTACAATGAGCAGTTCTTC. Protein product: CASSISGANYNEQFF. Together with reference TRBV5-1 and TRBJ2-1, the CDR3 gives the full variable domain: KAGVTQTPRYLIKTRGQQVTLSCSPISGHRSVSWYQQTPGQGLQFLFEYFSETQRNKGNFPGRFSGRQFSNSRSEMNVSTLELGDSALYLCASSISGANYNEQFFGPGTRLTVL.

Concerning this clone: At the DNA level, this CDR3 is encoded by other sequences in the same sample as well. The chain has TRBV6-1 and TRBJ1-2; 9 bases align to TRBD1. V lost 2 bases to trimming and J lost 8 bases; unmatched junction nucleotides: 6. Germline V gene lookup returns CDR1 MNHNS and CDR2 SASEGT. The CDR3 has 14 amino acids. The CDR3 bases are TGTGCCAGCAGTGAACTACAGGGGGCAGGAGGCTACACCTTC. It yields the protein CASSELQGAGGYTF.

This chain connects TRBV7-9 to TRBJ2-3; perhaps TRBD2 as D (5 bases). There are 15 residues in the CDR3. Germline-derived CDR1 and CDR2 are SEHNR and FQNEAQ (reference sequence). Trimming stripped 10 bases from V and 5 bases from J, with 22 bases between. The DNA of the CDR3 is TGTGCCATCTCCTTGGGGAAGCGGCCCGGAGATACGCAGTATTTT. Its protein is CAISLGKRPGDTQYF.

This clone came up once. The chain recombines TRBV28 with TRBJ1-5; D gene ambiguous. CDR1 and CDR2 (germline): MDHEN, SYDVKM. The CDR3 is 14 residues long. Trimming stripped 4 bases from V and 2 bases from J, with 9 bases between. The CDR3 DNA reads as TGTGCCAGCAGTTGGCGGTGGGGCAATCAGCCCCAGCATTTT. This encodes CASSWRWGNQPQHF.

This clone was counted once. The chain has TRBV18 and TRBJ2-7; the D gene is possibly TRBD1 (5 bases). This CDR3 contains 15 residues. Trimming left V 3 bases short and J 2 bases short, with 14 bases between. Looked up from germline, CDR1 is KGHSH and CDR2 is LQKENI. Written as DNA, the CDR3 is TGTGCCAGCTCACCTTTCAGGGAAGGGGCCTACGAGCAGTACTTC. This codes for CASSPFREGAYEQYF. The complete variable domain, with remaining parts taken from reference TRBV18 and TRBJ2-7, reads NAGVMQNPRHLVRRRGQEARLRCSPMKGHSHVYWYRQLPEEGLKFMVYLQKENIIDESGMPKERFSAEFPKEGPSILRIQQVVRGDSAAYFCASSPFREGAYEQYFGPGTRLTVT.

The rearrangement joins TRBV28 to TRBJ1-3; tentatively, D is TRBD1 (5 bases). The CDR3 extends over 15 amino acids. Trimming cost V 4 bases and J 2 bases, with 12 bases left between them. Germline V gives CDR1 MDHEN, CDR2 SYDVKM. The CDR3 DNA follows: TGTGCCAGCAGTTCCCAGGGAGGAACTGGAAACACCATATATTTT. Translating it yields CASSSQGGTGNTIYF.

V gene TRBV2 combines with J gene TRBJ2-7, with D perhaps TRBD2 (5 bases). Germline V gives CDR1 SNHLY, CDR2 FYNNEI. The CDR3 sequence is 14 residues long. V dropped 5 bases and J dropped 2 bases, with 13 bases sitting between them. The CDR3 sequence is CASSSVQRTYEQYF. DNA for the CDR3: TGTGCCAGCAGTTCGGTACAGCGGACCTACGAGCAGTACTTC. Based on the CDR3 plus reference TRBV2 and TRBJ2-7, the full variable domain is EPEVTQTPSHQVTQMGQEVILRCVPISNHLYFYWYRQILGQKVEFLVSFYNNEISEKSEIFDDQFSVERPDGSNFTLKIRSTKLEDSAMYFCASSSVQRTYEQYFGPGTRLTVT.

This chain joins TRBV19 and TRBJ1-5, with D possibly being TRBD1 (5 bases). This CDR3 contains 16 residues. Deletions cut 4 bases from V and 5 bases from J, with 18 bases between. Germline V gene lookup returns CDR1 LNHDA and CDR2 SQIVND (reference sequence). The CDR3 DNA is TGTGCCAGTAGTAGTAATGAGGGGCGGGGTCATCAGCCCCAGCATTTT. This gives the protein CASSSNEGRGHQPQHF.

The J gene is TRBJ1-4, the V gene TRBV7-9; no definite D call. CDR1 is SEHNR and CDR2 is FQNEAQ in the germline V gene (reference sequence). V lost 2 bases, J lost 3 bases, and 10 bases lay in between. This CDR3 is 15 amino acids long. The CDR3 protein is CASSLLGPPNEKLFF. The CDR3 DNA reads TGTGCCAGCAGCTTACTAGGGCCGCCTAATGAAAAACTGTTTTTT.

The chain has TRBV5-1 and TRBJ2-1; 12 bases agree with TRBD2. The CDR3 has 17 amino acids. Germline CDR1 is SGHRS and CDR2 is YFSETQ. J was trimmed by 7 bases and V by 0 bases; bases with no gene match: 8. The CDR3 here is CASSLEASGREGNEQFF. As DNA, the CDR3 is TGCGCCAGCAGCTTGGAGGCTAGCGGGAGGGAAGGGAATGAGCAGTTCTTC.

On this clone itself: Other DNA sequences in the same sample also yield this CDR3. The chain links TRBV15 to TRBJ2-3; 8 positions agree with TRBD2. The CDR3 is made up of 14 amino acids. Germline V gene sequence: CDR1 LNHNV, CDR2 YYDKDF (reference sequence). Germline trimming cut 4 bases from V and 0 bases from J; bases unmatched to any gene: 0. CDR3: CATSTSGSTDTQYF. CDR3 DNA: TGTGCCACCAGCACTAGCGGGAGCACAGATACGCAGTATTTT.

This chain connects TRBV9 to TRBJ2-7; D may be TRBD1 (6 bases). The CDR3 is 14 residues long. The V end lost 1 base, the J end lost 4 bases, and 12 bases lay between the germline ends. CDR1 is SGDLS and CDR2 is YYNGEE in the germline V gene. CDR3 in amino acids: CASSVSHQGYEQYF. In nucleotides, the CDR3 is TGTGCCAGCAGCGTAAGTCACCAGGGGTACGAGCAGTACTTC.

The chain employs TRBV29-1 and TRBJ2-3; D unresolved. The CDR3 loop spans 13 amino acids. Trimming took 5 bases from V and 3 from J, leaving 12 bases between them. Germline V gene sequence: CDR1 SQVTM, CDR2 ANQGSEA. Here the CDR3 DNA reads TGCAGCGTTTCTGCGGTCCTAACAGATACGCAGTATTTT. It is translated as CSVSAVLTDTQYF.

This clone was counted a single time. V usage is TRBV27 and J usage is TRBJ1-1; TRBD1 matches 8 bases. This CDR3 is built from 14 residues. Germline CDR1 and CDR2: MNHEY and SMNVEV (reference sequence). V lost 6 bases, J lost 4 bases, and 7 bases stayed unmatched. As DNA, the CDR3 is TGTGCCAGCAGGTTACAGGGGGTGGGCACTGAAGCTTTCTTT. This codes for CASRLQGVGTEAFF.

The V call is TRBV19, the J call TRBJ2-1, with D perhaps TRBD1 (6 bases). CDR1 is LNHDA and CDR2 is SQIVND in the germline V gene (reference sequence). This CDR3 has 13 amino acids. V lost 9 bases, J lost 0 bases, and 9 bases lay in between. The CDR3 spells CASRGNSYNEQFF. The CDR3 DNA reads TGTGCCAGCAGGGGAAACTCCTACAATGAGCAGTTCTTC.

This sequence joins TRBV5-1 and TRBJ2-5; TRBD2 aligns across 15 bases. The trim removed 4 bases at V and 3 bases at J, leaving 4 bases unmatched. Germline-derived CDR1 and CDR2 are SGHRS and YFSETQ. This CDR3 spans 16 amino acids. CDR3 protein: CASSRTSGRGKETQYF. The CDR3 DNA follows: TGCGCCAGCAGCCGGACTAGCGGGAGGGGAAAAGAGACCCAGTACTTC.

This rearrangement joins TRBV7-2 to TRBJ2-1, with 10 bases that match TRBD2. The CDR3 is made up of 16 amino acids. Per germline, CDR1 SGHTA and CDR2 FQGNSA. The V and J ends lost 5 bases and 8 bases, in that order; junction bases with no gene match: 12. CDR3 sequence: CASSPSSGSSFYEQFF. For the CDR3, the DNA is TGTGCCAGCAGCCCTTCTAGCGGGAGTAGTTTCTATGAGCAGTTCTTC.

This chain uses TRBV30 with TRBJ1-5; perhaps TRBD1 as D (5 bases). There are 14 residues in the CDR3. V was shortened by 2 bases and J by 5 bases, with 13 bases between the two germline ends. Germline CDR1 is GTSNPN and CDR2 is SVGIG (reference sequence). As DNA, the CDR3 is TGTGCCTGGAGTTGGGAGGGACGGCATCAGCCCCAGCATTTT. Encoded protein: CAWSWEGRHQPQHF.

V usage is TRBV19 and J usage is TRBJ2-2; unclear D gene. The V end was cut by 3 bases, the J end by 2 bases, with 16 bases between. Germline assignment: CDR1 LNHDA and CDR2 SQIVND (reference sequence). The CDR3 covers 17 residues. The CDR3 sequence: CASSMPIGPPNTGELFF. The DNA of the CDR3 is TGTGCCAGTAGTATGCCGATCGGTCCCCCTAACACCGGGGAGCTGTTTTTT. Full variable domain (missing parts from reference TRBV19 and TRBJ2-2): DGGITQSPKYLFRKEGQNVTLSCEQNLNHDAMYWYRQDPGQGLRLIYYSQIVNDFQKGDIAEGYSVSREKKESFPLTVTSAQKNPTAFYLCASSMPIGPPNTGELFFGEGSRLTVL.

In DNA, the CDR3 is TGTGCCAGCAGTTTAATGATGACTCCCGATGAGCAGTTCTTC. It yields the protein CASSLMMTPDEQFF. The chain uses TRBV28 and TRBJ2-1; D call uncertain. Trimming pared 2 bases from V and 8 bases from J, leaving 13 bases between. The CDR3 length is 14 residues. Germline CDR1 reads MDHEN; CDR2 reads SYDVKM.